Given below is one T cell receptor beta chain in context. Its antigen remains unknown. The V gene end was trimmed by 6 bases and the J gene end by 0 bases; junction bases not matched to a gene: 5. Looked up from germline, CDR1 is SGHRS and CDR2 is YFSETQ. The CDR3 is made up of 14 amino acids. The data were taken from a study of cytomegalovirus exposure and HLA in healthy donors. General study results and limits: Upon later analysis, TCR association rates were observed to vary by HLA locus, being highest for DRB1 and lowest for HLA-C.

Use of 60 Vbeta and 13 Jbeta primers characterized the PCR. The method was immunoSEQ multiplex PCR; TCRdb's version includes in-frame clones alone and lacks a portion of them. The table counts about 190,000 clones; less than 1% lies in the top ten. All donors participated as healthy donors of bone marrow. The material sequenced was PBMCs. This rearrangement joins TRBV5-1 to TRBJ2-7; 8 bases are shared with TRBD1. This TCR derives from a woman aged 25-40 years in good health and CMV-seropositive. The chain's CDR3 is CASNTGTGSYEQYF. CDR3 bases: TGCGCCAGCAACACCGGGACAGGCTCCTACGAGCAGTACTTC.